These T cell receptor beta chains were read from a single sample in a study of regulatory T cells in long-lasting Graves disease. TCRdb re-called the multiplex PCR reads with MiXCR, one entry per CDR3 protein. This sample has roughly 260,000 distinct CDR3 sequences, with about 20% found just once. The same sample was also studied in work on T cells in Graves' hyperthyroidism and ophthalmopathy.

Sequenced here: peripheral blood mononuclear cells (PBMCs), sampled at new diagnosis, from a patient treated with antithyroid drugs. These receptors all come from a woman aged 25-40 years with Graves disease. Each CDR3 is given with its conserved first and last residue. D genes are given only for firm matches. A clone size is listed for some rows: how often the clone was seen (once, few, many), or a class if it is expanded.

J,V,size,D,CDR3,DNA
TRBJ1-1,TRBV27,many,TRBD1,CASNLGQGASGTEAFF,TGTGCCAGCAACCTCGGACAGGGGGCGTCGGGCACTGAAGCTTTCTTT
TRBJ2-1,TRBV29-1,many,TRBD2,CSVDPTSGADEQFF,TGCAGCGTTGACCCGACTAGCGGGGCGGATGAGCAGTTCTTC
TRBJ1-1,TRBV18,many,.,CASSPVGGPRTEAFF,TGTGCCAGCTCACCAGTCGGGGGCCCGAGGACTGAAGCTTTCTTT
TRBJ1-2,TRBV5-5,many,TRBD1,CASNKGTGGSYGYTF,TGTGCCAGCAACAAAGGGACAGGGGGTAGCTATGGCTACACCTTC
TRBJ1-1,TRBV12-3/TRBV12-4,many,.,CASSHRGQNTEAFF,TGTGCCAGCAGCCATAGGGGTCAGAACACTGAAGCTTTCTTT
TRBJ2-7,TRBV6-5,many,TRBD2,CASSYRSGNEQYF,TGTGCCAGCAGTTACCGAAGCGGGAACGAGCAGTACTTC
TRBJ2-5,TRBV28,many,.,CASSLWKVPQGETQYF,TGTGCCAGCAGTTTATGGAAGGTGCCTCAAGGGGAGACCCAGTACTTC
TRBJ2-2,TRBV11-2,many,.,CASSLDRGGLWAGELFF,TGTGCCAGCAGCTTAGACAGGGGAGGATTGTGGGCCGGGGAGCTGTTTTTT
TRBJ1-1,TRBV3-1,many,.,CASSRGFTEAFF,TGTGCCAGCAGCCGGGGGTTCACTGAAGCTTTCTTT
TRBJ1-2,TRBV5-8,many,.,CAPPPGANYGYTF,TGTGCCCCACCGCCCGGGGCTAACTATGGCTACACCTTC
TRBJ2-1,TRBV4-1,.,.,CASSQMITLAESYNEQFF,TGCGCCAGCAGCCAAATGATTACACTAGCTGAGTCCTACAATGAGCAGTTCTTC
TRBJ1-2,TRBV20-1,many,.,CRLGESDGYTF,TGCAGGCTAGGCGAAAGCGATGGCTACACCTTC
TRBJ1-1,TRBV10-3,many,TRBD1,CAISEETGTGGSRTEAFF,TGTGCCATCAGTGAGGAGACCGGGACAGGGGGCTCTCGCACTGAAGCTTTCTTT
TRBJ1-5,TRBV20-1,many,TRBD1,CSANQGQGNNQPQHF,TGCAGTGCCAACCAGGGACAGGGTAACAATCAGCCCCAGCATTTT
TRBJ2-5,TRBV20-1,many,TRBD1,CSAGGQEQETQYF,TGCAGTGCCGGTGGACAGGAGCAAGAGACCCAGTACTTC
TRBJ1-5,TRBV19,few,.,CASSPEGGISNQPQHF,TGTGCCAGTAGCCCCGAGGGGGGCATAAGCAATCAGCCCCAGCATTTT
TRBJ2-7,TRBV7-2,many,TRBD2,CASGLGGLASEQYF,TGTGCCAGCGGCCTTGGGGGACTAGCGTCCGAGCAGTACTTC
TRBJ1-6,TRBV20-1,many,.,CSARRKNSPLHF,TGCAGTGCTAGAAGAAAAAATTCACCCCTCCACTTT
TRBJ1-1,TRBV11-2,once,TRBD1,CASSRDRVGRTEAFF,TGTGCCAGCAGCCGAGACAGGGTGGGACGCACTGAAGCTTTCTTT
TRBJ2-1,TRBV7-2,many,.,CASSLSSYNEQFF,TGTGCCAGCAGCTTATCGAGTTACAATGAGCAGTTCTTC
TRBJ2-6,TRBV25-1,.,.,CASSETGGANVLTF,TGTGCCAGCAGTGAGACGGGCGGGGCCAACGTCCTGACTTTC
TRBJ2-7,TRBV29-1,many,.,CSVARGREGQYF,TGCAGCGTGGCTCGTGGCCGGGAAGGGCAGTACTTC
TRBJ1-1,TRBV6-1,few,.,CASSVEGSGTEAFF,TGTGCCAGCAGTGTGGAGGGGTCGGGCACTGAAGCTTTCTTT
TRBJ1-1,TRBV6-5,.,TRBD1,CASSYSSGTGNTEASF,TGTGCCAGCAGTTACTCTTCAGGGACAGGGAACACTGAAGCTTCCTTT
TRBJ1-6,TRBV4-1,many,.,CASSQGGSPLHF,TGCGCCAGCAGCCAAGGCGGATCACCCCTCCACTTT
TRBJ2-1,TRBV7-9,.,TRBD1,CASSLVNPGQAHNEQFF,TGTGCCAGCAGCTTAGTAAACCCGGGACAGGCCCACAATGAGCAGTTCTTC
TRBJ1-2,TRBV29-1,many,.,CSVDRSSNYGYTF,TGCAGCGTTGACAGGTCCTCTAACTATGGCTACACCTTC
TRBJ1-1,TRBV18,many,.,CASSQQGRNTEAFF,TGTGCCAGCTCACAACAGGGTCGGAACACTGAAGCTTTCTTT
TRBJ2-7,TRBV6-1,many,TRBD2,CASSEPSGGSPYEQYF,TGTGCCAGCAGTGAACCTAGCGGGGGATCACCCTACGAGCAGTACTTC
TRBJ2-1,TRBV10-2,few,TRBD2,CASIDRGGPNEQFF,TGCGCCAGCATTGATCGCGGGGGTCCCAATGAGCAGTTCTTC
TRBJ1-2,TRBV7-9,.,.,CASNLVAGGGYTF,TGTGCCAGCAACTTAGTTGCGGGTGGTGGCTACACCTTC
TRBJ1-2,TRBV27,many,TRBD1,CASSTGEGGYTF,TGTGCCAGCAGCACAGGGGAGGGTGGCTACACCTTC